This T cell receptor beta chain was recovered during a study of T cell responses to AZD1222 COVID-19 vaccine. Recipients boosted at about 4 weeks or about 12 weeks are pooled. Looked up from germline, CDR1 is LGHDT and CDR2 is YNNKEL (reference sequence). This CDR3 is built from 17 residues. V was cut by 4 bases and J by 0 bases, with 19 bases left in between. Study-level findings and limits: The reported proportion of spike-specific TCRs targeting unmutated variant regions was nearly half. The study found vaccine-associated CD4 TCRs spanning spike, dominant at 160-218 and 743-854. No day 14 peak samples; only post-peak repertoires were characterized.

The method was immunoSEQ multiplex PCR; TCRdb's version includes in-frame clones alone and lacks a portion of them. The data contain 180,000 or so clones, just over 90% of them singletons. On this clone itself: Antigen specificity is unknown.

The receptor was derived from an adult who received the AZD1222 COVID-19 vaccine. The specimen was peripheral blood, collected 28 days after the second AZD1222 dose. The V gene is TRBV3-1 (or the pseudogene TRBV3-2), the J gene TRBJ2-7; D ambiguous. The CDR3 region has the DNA TGTGCCAGCAGCCCCTTCTACCTCACAGCCTACTCCTACGAGCAGTACTTC. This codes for CASSPFYLTAYSYEQYF.